Presented here are 22 T cell receptor beta chains from one specimen sequenced in a study of T cell repertoires in cytomegalovirus infection. For these TCRs, the target antigens are not known. TCRdb passed the reads through MiXCR, listing each CDR3 protein once. The sample has about 900,000 distinct CDR3 sequences; around 31% are singletons. This sample comprised cultured CD8+ T cells from PBMCs, obtained from culture after CMV antigen stimulation. The receptors come from a human donor in good health (CMV status not recorded). Some clones in this sample may be carry-over from other donors' samples.

Many counts were recorded for this clonotype. The gene calls are TRBV11-3 and TRBJ2-2, with 11 nucleotides matching TRBD2. Germline loops: CDR1 SGHNT, CDR2 YENEEA. J was trimmed by 3 bases and V by 6 bases; bases with no gene match: 3. This CDR3 is 15 amino acids long. The CDR3 DNA reads as TGTGCCAGCAGTTCTAGCGGGGGGTACACCGGGGAGCTGTTTTTT. Translating gives CASSSSGGYTGELFF.

The CDR3 nucleotides are TGTGCCATCAGCAAGACTATCACAGGGACTACCCGGCGGGTAAACATTCAGTACTTC. Translated: CAISKTITGTTRRVNIQYF. This chain connects TRBV10-3 to TRBJ2-4, with TRBD2 as a possible D gene (7 bases). There are 19 residues in the CDR3. V shed 6 bases and J shed 6 bases, with 30 bases lying between them. Germline CDR1 reads ENHRY; CDR2 reads SYGVKD.

A few counts support this clonotype. The rearrangement joins TRBV15 to TRBJ2-2; 16 bases line up with TRBD2. CDR3 length: 19 residues. The ends lost 3 bases at V and 5 bases at J; junction bases unmatched: 9. Germline CDR1 and CDR2: LNHNV and YYDKDF (reference sequence). The DNA for the CDR3 is TGTGCCACCAGCAGCGATGGGACTAGCGGGGGGGATAGGACCGGGGAGCTGTTTTTT. Its translation is CATSSDGTSGGDRTGELFF.

This clonotype showed up just a few times. V gene TRBV5-1 combines with J gene TRBJ2-1, with 9 bases fitting TRBD2. The CDR3 extends over 19 amino acids. Per germline, CDR1 SGHRS and CDR2 YFSETQ. Losses at the gene ends were 1 base for V and 0 bases for J; bases not matched to a gene: 11. The CDR3 here is CASSLSMRPTSGSYNEQFF. The CDR3 DNA follows: TGCGCCAGCAGCTTGTCAATGAGGCCGACTAGCGGCTCCTACAATGAGCAGTTCTTC.

This clonotype was counted ten times or more. The chain carries TRBV7-2 and TRBJ2-7; D is possibly TRBD1 or TRBD2 (5 bases each). CDR3 length: 15 amino acids. Germline V gives CDR1 SGHTA, CDR2 FQGNSA. The germline V and J ends were trimmed by 0 bases and 1 base, with 10 bases remaining between them. CDR3 sequence: CASSLAPGASYEQYF. CDR3 DNA sequence: TGTGCCAGCAGCTTAGCGCCCGGGGCTTCCTACGAGCAGTACTTC.

The chain is built from TRBV7-2 and TRBJ2-7; 10 nucleotides agree with TRBD1. Germline CDR1 and CDR2: SGHTA and FQGNSA. Trimming took 3 bases from V and 7 from J; bases not matched to a gene: 6. The CDR3 sequence is 14 residues long. CDR3 nucleotides: TGTGCCAGCAGCTTCGGGACAGGGGCCACAGAGCAGTACGTC. This sequence encodes CASSFGTGATEQYV.

The rearrangement uses TRBV6-2 or TRBV6-3 and TRBJ2-7, with D unresolved. V lost 4 bases to trimming and J lost 2 bases, with 12 bases between them. Germline V lookup: CDR1 MNHEY, CDR2 SVGEGT. The CDR3 spans 14 residues. The CDR3 here is CASSSPSRAYEQYV. As DNA, the CDR3 is TGTGCCAGCAGTTCCCCCTCGCGAGCCTACGAGCAGTACGTC.

This chain connects TRBV25-1 to TRBJ1-1; TRBD1 agrees at 7 bases. Per germline, CDR1 MGHDK and CDR2 SYGVNS. The ends lost 3 bases at V and 3 bases at J; junction bases unmatched: 13. The length of the CDR3 is 17 residues. This CDR3 reads CASSEPPSDRSHTEAFF. In DNA form, the CDR3 reads TGTGCCAGCAGTGAGCCACCTTCGGACAGGTCCCACACTGAAGCTTTCTTT.

V is TRBV6-6 and J is TRBJ2-1; D not resolved. Germline V gene sequence: CDR1 MNHNY, CDR2 SVGAGI (reference sequence). CDR3 length: 11 amino acids. V was clipped by 0 bases and J by 12 bases, with 6 bases between them. This chain's CDR3 is CASSYSTSQFF. For the CDR3, the DNA is TGTGCCAGCAGTTACTCGACCTCGCAGTTCTTC.

The rearrangement links TRBV7-8 to TRBJ1-1, with a weak D call TRBD1 (5 bases). Per germline, CDR1 SGHVS and CDR2 FQNEAQ. CDR3 length equals 17 residues. V lost 1 base and J lost 11, with 26 bases in between. The CDR3 DNA reads TGTGCCAGCAGCTTAGGGGCCCCCCCAGGGATTTATGGTTCGGCTTTCTTT. Translating it yields CASSLGAPPGIYGSAFF.

The V call is TRBV19, the J call TRBJ2-2, with D unresolved. Germline-derived CDR1 and CDR2 are LNHDA and SQIVND (reference sequence). The CDR3 is 16 amino acids. Trimming left V 3 bases short and J 0 bases short, with 11 bases between. CDR3 sequence reads: CASSILGQTNTGELFF. CDR3 DNA sequence: TGTGCCAGTAGTATCTTAGGGCAGACGAACACCGGGGAGCTGTTTTTT.

This clonotype was seen a few times. The chain has TRBV7-6 and TRBJ2-6; 11 bases are shared with TRBD1. The CDR3 length is 21 residues. Germline V gene data show CDR1 as SGHVS and CDR2 as FNYEAQ. With V trimmed by 6 bases and J by 0 bases, 16 bases remained unmatched. The CDR3 bases are TGTGCCAGCAGTTCGTTCGGACAGGGGGCCCAATTGATCTCTGGGGCCAACGTCCTGACTTTC. Translation gives CASSSFGQGAQLISGANVLTF.

This clonotype was seen only a few times. The V call is TRBV27, the J call TRBJ1-4; 7 nucleotides agree with TRBD1. V lost 6 bases, J lost 0 bases, and 4 bases stayed unmatched. The germline V gene encodes CDR1 MNHEY and CDR2 SMNVEV (reference sequence). This CDR3 is built from 15 residues. CDR3 residues: CASRRTGATNEKLFF. CDR3 sequence (DNA): TGTGCCAGCAGGCGGACAGGTGCAACTAATGAAAAACTGTTTTTT.

This clonotype appeared a single time. The chain links TRBV20-1 to TRBJ1-5; D might be TRBD1 (5 bases). Trimming pared 0 bases from V and 6 bases from J, leaving 21 bases between. The CDR3 sequence is 17 residues long. Per germline, CDR1 DFQATT and CDR2 SNEGSKA (reference sequence). The CDR3 DNA sequence: TGCAGTGCTAGAGATTTACGGGCCGGGGCCGGAGGTCAGCCCCAGCATTTT. This gives the protein CSARDLRAGAGGQPQHF.

This chain joins TRBV9 and TRBJ1-2; tentative D call: TRBD1 (6 bases). Germline V CDR1 and CDR2: SGDLS, YYNGEE. The CDR3 length is 15 residues. Between the trimmed V and J ends, which lost 1 base and 2 bases, there was a span of 12 bases. CDR3 in amino acids: CASSVPSGQNYGYTF. DNA of the CDR3: TGTGCCAGCAGCGTACCATCGGGACAAAACTATGGCTACACCTTC.

The J gene is TRBJ2-5, the V gene TRBV20-1; D unclear. Per germline, CDR1 DFQATT and CDR2 SNEGSKA (reference sequence). The CDR3 is 12 residues long. Trimming shortened V by 4 bases and J by 7 bases, and 13 bases separated the two germline ends. CDR3 sequence: CSATRVFGTQYF. The CDR3 coding sequence is TGCAGTGCTACCCGGGTATTTGGGACCCAGTACTTC.

The chain is built from TRBV4-2 and TRBJ2-3, with 16 bases matching TRBD2. Germline values: CDR1 LGHNA, CDR2 YNFKEQ. With V trimmed by 8 bases and J by 4 bases, 9 bases remained unmatched. The CDR3 contains 17 residues. For the CDR3, the DNA is TGTGCCAGCGACCCGGGACTAGCGGGGGGGCCCGCAGATACGCAGTATTTT. Translating gives CASDPGLAGGPADTQYF.

This chain uses TRBV13 with TRBJ2-7; 8 positions match TRBD2. The V segment lost 0 bases and the J segment 2 bases; nucleotides outside the gene matches: 9. From germline, CDR1 is PRHDT and CDR2 FYEKMQ (reference sequence). The length of the CDR3 is 17 residues. The CDR3 DNA sequence: TGTGCCAGCAGCTTAGGCCGCGGGGGGTCATATACCTACGAGCAGTACTTC. Its protein product is CASSLGRGGSYTYEQYF.

This chain joins TRBV27 and TRBJ2-1; D is possibly TRBD1 (5 bases). Deletions cut 0 bases from V and 0 bases from J, with 12 bases between. CDR3 length equals 17 residues. Germline V lookup: CDR1 MNHEY, CDR2 SMNVEV (reference sequence). The CDR3 coding sequence is TGTGCCAGCAGTTTATCGGGGCAGGCCTACTCCTACAATGAGCAGTTCTTC. Protein: CASSLSGQAYSYNEQFF.

This clonotype was seen repeatedly, ten times or more. The chain employs TRBV7-8 and TRBJ2-3, with D unresolved. V was cut by 1 base and J by 4 bases, with 12 bases left in between. The length of the CDR3 is 15 residues. The germline CDR1 and CDR2 sequences are SGHVS and FQNEAQ. CDR3 amino acids: CASSLDWQNADTQYF. The CDR3, as DNA: TGTGCCAGCAGCTTAGATTGGCAGAACGCAGATACGCAGTATTTT.

The chain employs TRBV12-5 and TRBJ1-5; 8 bases align to TRBD1. Per germline, CDR1 LGHNT and CDR2 FRNRAP. The length of the CDR3 is 19 residues. V shed 1 base, J shed 4 bases, and the junction held 15 bases outside the gene matches. The CDR3 nucleotides are TGTGCTAGTGGTTTGGATCCTGTCCCGGGACAGGAGCAAAATCAGCCCCAGCATTTT. Translation: CASGLDPVPGQEQNQPQHF.

This clonotype was recorded many times. This chain connects TRBV7-6 to TRBJ1-4, with D unresolved. The length of the CDR3 is 15 residues. Trimming took 5 bases from V and 0 from J, leaving 10 bases between them. Germline V gene sequence: CDR1 SGHVS, CDR2 FNYEAQ. The CDR3 sequence: CASSLTFATNEKLFF. DNA for the CDR3: TGTGCCAGCAGCCTCACCTTTGCAACTAATGAAAAACTGTTTTTT.